The 11 T cell receptor beta chains in this list originate from one sample, sequenced in a study of beta chain features in type 1 diabetes. What was sequenced were expressed TCRB transcripts, since all of the isolated RNA had been reverse transcribed. Measured with immunoSEQ multiplex PCR; TCRdb has only the in-frame clones, and not every one. This table holds under 150,000 clones, approximately 52% found once. Sequencing input: Tregs from blood. These receptors were obtained from a man between 18 and 35 years old in good health.

There are a few counts of this clone. This chain links TRBV4-2 with TRBJ2-2, with 10 nucleotides matching TRBD2. Germline V CDR1 and CDR2: LGHNA, YNFKEQ. The junction had 11 bases not matched to a gene; V was cut back by 1 base and J by 3 bases. This CDR3 region has 19 residues. The CDR3 is CASSQAQRGGPLDTGELFF. The CDR3 region has the DNA TGTGCCAGCAGCCAAGCTCAGCGGGGGGGCCCCCTGGACACCGGGGAGCTGTTTTTT.

CDR3 sequence reads: CASSLRQGDNQPQHF. CDR3 bases: TGTGCCAGCAGCTTACGACAGGGGGACAATCAGCCCCAGCATTTT. This chain links TRBV7-2 with TRBJ1-5; 9 bases are a match to TRBD1. CDR3 length: 15 amino acids. Per germline, CDR1 SGHTA and CDR2 FQGNSA. Trimming cost V 2 bases and J 3 bases; bases outside gene matches: 2. The full variable domain, its missing parts supplied by reference TRBV7-2 and TRBJ1-5, is GAGVSQSPSNKVTEKGKDVELRCDPISGHTALYWYRQSLGQGLEFLIYFQGNSAPDKSGLPSDRFSAERTGGSVSTLTIQRTQQEDSAVYLCASSLRQGDNQPQHFGDGTRLSIL.

V gene TRBV6-5 combines with J gene TRBJ2-1; possibly TRBD1 for D (5 bases). This CDR3 has 15 amino acids. CDR1 and CDR2 from the germline V gene are MNHEY and SVGAGI. The ends were cut back, 6 bases at V and 0 bases at J, with 12 bases in the middle. In DNA, the CDR3 is TGTGCCAGCAGAAGACAGAGGTCCTCCTACAATGAGCAGTTCTTC. Its translation is CASRRQRSSYNEQFF.

The J gene is TRBJ1-6, the V gene TRBV7-3, with 7 bases identical to TRBD1. Per germline, CDR1 SGHTA and CDR2 FQGTGA. CDR3 length: 14 amino acids. V trimming: 6 bases; J trimming: 5 bases; junction bases outside the gene matches: 4. Here the CDR3 DNA reads TGTGCCAGCAGTCCGACAGGGAATAATTCACCCCTCCACTTT. Translated, it gives CASSPTGNNSPLHF.

The chain uses TRBV6-5 and TRBJ1-1; no firm D call. Germline-derived CDR1 and CDR2 are MNHEY and SVGAGI. Deletions cut 2 bases from V and 1 base from J, with 14 bases between. The CDR3 is made up of 16 amino acids. This chain's CDR3 is CASSYRRSLWNTEAFF. In DNA form, the CDR3 reads TGTGCCAGCAGTTACAGAAGGAGCTTATGGAACACTGAAGCTTTCTTT.

The chain is built from TRBV5-1 and TRBJ2-1; 9 bases fit TRBD2. Germline CDR1 is SGHRS and CDR2 is YFSETQ. CDR3 length: 16 amino acids. V dropped 0 bases and J dropped 3; count of bases not matched to a gene: 4. CDR3 DNA sequence: TGCGCCAGCAGCTTGGGTGCGGGGGGGAGCTACAATGAGCAGTTCTTC. It yields the protein CASSLGAGGSYNEQFF.

This clone has a handful of counts. The rearrangement joins TRBV2 to TRBJ2-3, with D perhaps TRBD2 (6 bases). From germline, CDR1 is SNHLY and CDR2 FYNNEI. CDR3 size: 13 residues. Trimming pared 7 bases from V and 3 bases from J, leaving 11 bases between. The CDR3 region is CASMWRETDTQYF. The CDR3 bases are TGTGCCAGCATGTGGCGGGAAACAGATACGCAGTATTTT.

This clone appeared a few times. The chain uses TRBV27 and TRBJ2-7; a possible D gene is TRBD2 (7 bases). The CDR3 has 17 residues. Per germline, CDR1 MNHEY and CDR2 SMNVEV (reference sequence). The V and J ends lost 4 bases and 1 base respectively, with 20 bases between them. Here the CDR3 reads CASSSKPGGRNSYEQYF. DNA for the CDR3: TGTGCCAGCAGTTCTAAGCCGGGGGGCAGGAATTCCTACGAGCAGTACTTC.

This sequence joins TRBV28 and TRBJ2-1; a possible D gene is TRBD1 (6 bases). Per germline, CDR1 MDHEN and CDR2 SYDVKM. Between the trimmed V and J ends, which lost 6 bases and 4 bases, there was a span of 16 bases. The CDR3 covers 15 residues. CDR3: CASRETGLSYNEQFF. The CDR3 region has the DNA TGTGCCAGCAGGGAAACAGGGCTCTCATACAATGAGCAGTTCTTC.

This clone was picked up a small number of times. The CDR3 loop reads CASSSQGAVFNEQFF. The CDR3 bases are TGTGCCAGCAGCTCCCAGGGGGCGGTTTTCAATGAGCAGTTCTTC. This rearrangement joins TRBV7-8 to TRBJ2-1; 8 bases fit TRBD1. Trimming removed 4 bases from V and 6 bases from J; junction bases left unmatched: 8. CDR3 size: 15 residues. Germline CDR1 and CDR2: SGHVS and FQNEAQ.

Details on this clone: Other DNA variants within this sample encode the same CDR3. The CDR3 spells CASSPTGDYGYTF. CDR3 coding DNA: TGTGCCAGCAGCCCGACAGGTGACTATGGCTACACCTTC. This chain uses TRBV28 with TRBJ1-2; TRBD1 might be the D (6 bases). The CDR3 consists of 13 residues. The ends were cut back, 6 bases at V and 3 bases at J, with 11 bases in the middle. Per the germline V gene, CDR1 is MDHEN and CDR2 is SYDVKM.